The next 31 T cell receptor beta chains were all read from a single sample in a study of identical twins. TCRdb fed the 5' RACE reads into MiXCR, producing one record per CDR3 protein. Among about 150,000 distinct CDR3 sequences listed, 3% to 4% were seen once. Sequenced input: memory T cells sorted from blood. The receptors come from a man younger than 30 in good health.

This clonotype was found many times. The V call is TRBV11-2, the J call TRBJ2-2; tentative D call: TRBD2 (6 bases). The length of the CDR3 is 14 residues. V gave up 5 bases and J gave up 9 bases, with 16 bases separating them. Per germline, CDR1 SGHAT and CDR2 FQNNGV. The CDR3 loop is CASSGWGESRELFF. CDR3 sequence (DNA): TGTGCCAGCAGCGGGTGGGGGGAGAGCCGGGAGCTGTTTTTT.

This clonotype was detected many times. The chain couples TRBV7-2 to TRBJ2-7; D is uncertain. This CDR3 comprises 13 residues. Germline V CDR1 and CDR2: SGHTA, FQGNSA. V dropped 5 bases and J dropped 4 bases, with 12 bases sitting between them. The CDR3 nucleotides read TGTGCCAGCAGCCCAGGACCAATTTACGAGCAGTACTTC. Protein product: CASSPGPIYEQYF. Complete variable domain (other parts from reference TRBV7-2 and TRBJ2-7): GAGVSQSPSNKVTEKGKDVELRCDPISGHTALYWYRQSLGQGLEFLIYFQGNSAPDKSGLPSDRFSAERTGGSVSTLTIQRTQQEDSAVYLCASSPGPIYEQYFGPGTRLTVT.

This clonotype showed up many times. The conserved phenylalanine or tryptophan normally closing the CDR3 is absent here, so this likely arose from a read error. The chain employs TRBV20-1 and TRBJ2-7, with D possibly matching TRBD1 (6 bases). The germline gives CDR1 DFQATT, CDR2 SNEGSKA (reference sequence). CDR3 length equals 15 residues. V lost 4 bases to trimming and J lost 8 bases, with 24 bases between them. The CDR3 nucleotides read TGCAGTGCTATTCCTTCGAGGGGGACCTACATCCAGCAGTACCTC. It specifies CSAIPSRGTYIQQYL.

V usage is TRBV18 and J usage is TRBJ2-1; TRBD2 matches at 10 bases. Per germline, CDR1 KGHSH and CDR2 LQKENI. The trim removed 3 bases at V and 7 bases at J, leaving 6 bases unmatched. CDR3 length: 15 amino acids. CDR3 amino acids: CASSPLAGVVNEQFF. CDR3 coding DNA: TGTGCCAGCTCACCTCTAGCGGGAGTTGTTAATGAGCAGTTCTTC.

This clonotype was counted many times. The chain joins TRBV12-3 or TRBV12-4 to TRBJ1-5, with D tentatively TRBD1 (6 bases). V lost 6 bases and J lost 5, with 11 bases in between. The CDR3 length is 13 residues. DNA of the CDR3: TGTGCCAGCAGAACAGGGAGTGATCAGCCCCAGCATTTT. It yields the protein CASRTGSDQPQHF.

The table lists this clonotype with many counts. The V call is TRBV14, the J call TRBJ2-7; D might be TRBD1 (6 bases). Per germline, CDR1 SGHDN and CDR2 FVKESK. This CDR3 is built from 14 residues. The ends were cut back, 4 bases at V and 4 bases at J, with 14 bases in the middle. CDR3 bases: TGTGCCAGCAGCCGCACTAACAGGGCATACGAGCAGTACTTC. Translating gives CASSRTNRAYEQYF.

This clonotype was detected ten times or more. The J gene is TRBJ2-1, the V gene TRBV29-1; D not certain. V lost 3 bases and J lost 4, with 1 base in between. Germline assignment: CDR1 SQVTM and CDR2 ANQGSEA. This CDR3 spans 10 amino acids. DNA of the CDR3: TGCAGCGTTGATTACAATGAGCAGTTCTTC. It specifies CSVDYNEQFF.

At least ten counts were recorded for this clonotype. The gene calls are TRBV7-9 and TRBJ2-4, with 11 bases lining up with TRBD1. Trimming at V came to 4 bases and at J to 4 bases, leaving 3 bases not matched to a gene. This CDR3 spans 15 amino acids. Germline CDR1 reads SEHNR; CDR2 reads FQNEAQ (reference sequence). This CDR3 reads CASSSGTGGKNIQYF. CDR3 coding DNA: TGTGCCAGCAGCTCCGGGACAGGGGGAAAAAACATTCAGTACTTC. Full variable domain (missing parts from reference TRBV7-9 and TRBJ2-4): DTGVSQNPRHKITKRGQNVTFRCDPISEHNRLYWYRQTLGQGPEFLTYFQNEAQLEKSRLLSDRFSAERPKGSFSTLEIQRTEQGDSAMYLCASSSGTGGKNIQYFGAGTRLSVL.

This clonotype was recorded many times. The genes are TRBV4-3 and TRBJ1-4; possible D gene TRBD1, 6 bases. CDR1 LGHNA and CDR2 YSLEER come from the germline V gene. This CDR3 is 13 amino acids long. Trimming cost V 1 base and J 14 bases, with 14 bases left between them. The CDR3 protein is CASSQVWGAILFF. CDR3 DNA: TGCGCCAGCAGCCAAGTTTGGGGGGCGATTCTGTTTTTT.

This clonotype appeared many times. The gene calls are TRBV7-6 and TRBJ2-3; 8 bases map to TRBD1. Germline values: CDR1 SGHVS, CDR2 FNYEAQ. Unmatched junction bases numbered 6, after V lost 11 bases and J lost 5 bases. CDR3 size: 12 residues. CDR3 nucleotides: TGTGCCGTACAGGGGGTCGGAGATACGCAGTATTTT. Amino acid sequence: CAVQGVGDTQYF.

This clonotype appeared many times. V gene TRBV4-1 combines with J gene TRBJ1-4; TRBD1 is a possible D gene (5 bases). Germline CDR1 MGHRA, CDR2 YSYEKL. The CDR3 sequence is 16 residues long. The V and J ends lost 2 bases and 4 bases respectively, with 14 bases between them. This chain's CDR3 is CASSQLHRQRNEKLFF. The CDR3 DNA sequence: TGCGCCAGCAGCCAATTACACCGACAGCGTAATGAAAAACTGTTTTTT.

This clonotype was counted at least ten times. This chain joins TRBV5-1 and TRBJ2-7; possibly TRBD2 for D (5 bases). Trimming shortened V by 2 bases and J by 0 bases, and 12 bases separated the two germline ends. The CDR3 loop spans 15 amino acids. Per germline, CDR1 SGHRS and CDR2 YFSETQ. The CDR3 bases are TGCGCCAGCAGCTTTCACAGTGAGGGCTCCTACGAGCAGTACTTC. It translates to CASSFHSEGSYEQYF.

This clonotype was picked up many times. This rearrangement joins TRBV20-1 to TRBJ2-6; D is ambiguous. This CDR3 has 13 amino acids. CDR1 is DFQATT and CDR2 is SNEGSKA in the germline V gene (reference sequence). Deletions cut 1 base from V and 1 base from J, with 2 bases between. The CDR3 DNA reads TGCAGTGCTAGAGTGTCTGGGGCCAACGTCCTGACTTTC. Translation: CSARVSGANVLTF.

This clonotype was detected ten times or more. The rearrangement uses TRBV18 and TRBJ2-7, with a tentative D call TRBD2 (6 bases). CDR3 length equals 13 residues. Germline assignment: CDR1 KGHSH and CDR2 LQKENI. V was pared by 2 bases and J by 5 bases, with 10 bases between. The CDR3 nucleotides read TGTGCCAGCTCACCAGGGGGGATGGACGAGCAGTACGTC. This gives the protein CASSPGGMDEQYV.

This clonotype was counted ten times or more. The rearrangement uses TRBV7-9 and TRBJ2-6; the D gene is possibly TRBD1 (6 bases). This CDR3 comprises 13 residues. V lost 8 bases to trimming and J lost 2 bases, with 7 bases between them. CDR1 and CDR2 (germline): SEHNR, FQNEAQ (reference sequence). The CDR3 region has the DNA TGTGCCAGCCACAGGGCTGGGGCCAACGTCCTGACTTTC. This translates into CASHRAGANVLTF.

Remarks on this clonotype: This may be a read error: a much more frequent sequence differs by one nucleotide. Because it lacks the conserved phenylalanine or tryptophan at the end, this CDR3 is likely a read error. This chain connects TRBV3-1 to TRBJ1-4, with TRBD1 matching over 9 bases. After removal of 4 bases from V and 8 bases from J, the junction contained 14 bases not matched to a gene. Germline V gene lookup returns CDR1 LGHDT and CDR2 YNNKEL (reference sequence). The CDR3 covers 17 residues. For the CDR3, the DNA is TGTGCCAGCAGCCTCCGAAGAACAGGGGGCAGGGAGGAAAAACTGTTTATT. This encodes CASSLRRTGGREEKLFI.

This clonotype was counted many times. The chain links TRBV28 to TRBJ1-4; no clear D gene. Germline CDR1 reads MDHEN; CDR2 reads SYDVKM. The length of the CDR3 is 14 residues. V was clipped by 1 base and J by 0 bases, with 3 bases between them. The CDR3 DNA reads TGTGCCAGCAGTTTATTAACAACTAATGAAAAACTGTTTTTT. This sequence encodes CASSLLTTNEKLFF. The complete variable domain, with remaining parts taken from reference TRBV28 and TRBJ1-4, reads DVKVTQSSRYLVKRTGEKVFLECVQDMDHENMFWYRQDPGLGLRLIYFSYDVKMKEKGDIPEGYSVSREKKERFSLILESASTNQTSMYLCASSLLTTNEKLFFGSGTQLSVL.

In the case of this clonotype: A much larger clone lies one base from this, so it may be a read error. Because the CDR3 is missing its conserved closing phenylalanine or tryptophan, this is likely a read error. The V call is TRBV6-1, the J call TRBJ2-1, with no clear D. Germline loops: CDR1 MNHNS, CDR2 SASEGT. CDR3 length equals 14 residues. V was cut by 6 bases and J by 0 bases, with 9 bases left in between. The CDR3 sequence: CASRTANSYNEQFC. The CDR3 DNA follows: TGTGCCAGCAGGACCGCAAACTCCTACAATGAGCAGTTCTGC.

The rearrangement joins TRBV14 to TRBJ2-3, with TRBD1 matching 9 bases. This CDR3 has 15 amino acids. V trimming: 1 base; J trimming: 5 bases; junction bases outside the gene matches: 4. The germline gives CDR1 SGHDN, CDR2 FVKESK. CDR3 nucleotide sequence: TGTGCCAGCAGCCAAGTTGGGACAGGGAGAGATACGCAGTATTTT. It encodes CASSQVGTGRDTQYF.

This clonotype appeared a few times. The chain couples TRBV6-5 to TRBJ2-7; 9 nucleotides agree with TRBD2. CDR1 and CDR2 from the germline V gene are MNHEY and SVGAGI. Trimming took 0 bases from V and 3 from J; bases not matched to a gene: 6. CDR3 length equals 16 residues. In DNA form, the CDR3 reads TGTGCCAGCAGTTACTCCCAGGGCGGGGGGGGCTACGAGCAGTACTTC. This gives the protein CASSYSQGGGGYEQYF.

Of note for this clonotype: The conserved closing phenylalanine or tryptophan is absent in this CDR3, likely reflecting a read error. The rearrangement joins TRBV9 to TRBJ2-1; D is tentatively TRBD1 or TRBD2 (5 bases each). Germline CDR1 reads SGDLS; CDR2 reads YYNGEE. The CDR3 consists of 15 residues. For the CDR3, the DNA is TGTGCCAACAGCCTAGAGGGGCCTAGATCCCATGAGCAGTTCTCC. As protein: CANSLEGPRSHEQFS.

This clonotype has a count of ten or more. The chain is built from TRBV20-1 and TRBJ2-6, with D possibly being TRBD2 (5 bases). The CDR3 is 16 residues long. The germline V gene has CDR1 DFQATT and CDR2 SNEGSKA (reference sequence). With 2 bases removed from V and 4 bases from J, the gap between germline ends came to 15 bases. The CDR3 DNA reads TGCAGTGCTAGAAACCCAACGGGGTTCGGGGCCAACGTCCTGACTTTC. Translation: CSARNPTGFGANVLTF.

In its sample, this clonotype was seen many times. This chain uses TRBV4-3 with TRBJ2-3, with D tentatively TRBD1 (6 bases). CDR1 and CDR2 (germline): LGHNA, YSLEER. This CDR3 contains 15 residues. V lost 3 bases and J lost 1, with 11 bases in between. The CDR3, as DNA: TGCGCCAGCAGCCAGGGGGCGGAAGGCACAGATACGCAGTATTTT. This sequence encodes CASSQGAEGTDTQYF.

This clonotype was counted at least ten times. The rearrangement joins TRBV20-1 to TRBJ2-1, with TRBD2 matching over 9 bases. V lost 0 bases and J lost 11; bases outside the gene matches: 5. CDR1 and CDR2 (germline): DFQATT, SNEGSKA (reference sequence). This CDR3 is built from 13 residues. The CDR3 is CSARDSLAGKQFF. DNA of the CDR3: TGCAGTGCTAGAGATTCGCTAGCGGGGAAGCAGTTCTTC.

The table lists this clonotype with many counts. The chain couples TRBV3-1 to TRBJ2-3; D gene ambiguous. The germline CDR1 and CDR2 sequences are LGHDT and YNNKEL (reference sequence). The CDR3 runs to 16 residues. The V gene lost 1 base and the J gene lost 0 bases, with 11 bases spanning the gap. For the CDR3, the DNA is TGTGCCAGCAGCCAAGTGAAGGTCGGGAGCACAGATACGCAGTATTTT. Translated, it gives CASSQVKVGSTDTQYF.

This clonotype was seen more than once but under ten times. The gene calls are TRBV19 and TRBJ1-1, with D maybe TRBD1 (6 bases). CDR3 length equals 13 residues. Germline V gene data show CDR1 as LNHDA and CDR2 as SQIVND (reference sequence). The V end was cut by 5 bases, the J end by 7 bases, with 14 bases between. CDR3 nucleotides: TGTGCCAGTAGTGCCATGGGGGGCGGTGAAGCTTTCTTT. This gives the protein CASSAMGGGEAFF.

Ten or more counts support this clonotype. The chain employs TRBV5-1 and TRBJ2-7; a weak D match, TRBD1 (6 bases). This CDR3 comprises 13 residues. CDR1 SGHRS and CDR2 YFSETQ come from the germline V gene. V lost 4 bases and J lost 1, with 9 bases in between. The CDR3 region is CASSAGQSYEQYV. The DNA of the CDR3 is TGCGCCAGCAGCGCCGGACAGTCCTACGAGCAGTACGTC.

There are a few counts of this clonotype. The V gene is TRBV20-1, the J gene TRBJ1-5, with 8 nucleotides matching TRBD1. Germline CDR1 and CDR2: DFQATT and SNEGSKA (reference sequence). This CDR3 is 14 amino acids long. Trimming removed 3 bases from V and 6 bases from J; junction bases left unmatched: 7. The DNA for the CDR3 is TGCAGTGCTAGGGATGTCCAGGGGGCTCAGCCCCAGCATTTT. Protein: CSARDVQGAQPQHF.

This clonotype was detected many times. V gene TRBV3-1 combines with J gene TRBJ2-7; TRBD1 or TRBD2 may be the D gene (5 bases each). Per the germline V gene, CDR1 is LGHDT and CDR2 is YNNKEL (reference sequence). V was pared by 0 bases and J by 12 bases, with 15 bases between. The CDR3 runs 13 residues. CDR3 sequence: CASSQDRGRRRYF. The CDR3 DNA is TGTGCCAGCAGCCAAGATAGGGGACGCCGGCGGTACTTC.

This clonotype was observed at least ten times. The J gene is TRBJ2-1, the V gene TRBV10-3; a weak D match, TRBD2 (5 bases). V dropped 0 bases and J dropped 5 bases, with 8 bases sitting between them. Per the germline V gene, CDR1 is ENHRY and CDR2 is SYGVKD. This CDR3 spans 14 amino acids. The CDR3 loop is CAISESPGNNEQFF. The CDR3 bases are TGTGCCATCAGTGAGTCTCCGGGAAACAATGAGCAGTTCTTC.

This clonotype was observed at least ten times. The chain employs TRBV4-1 and TRBJ2-7; TRBD2 matches 7 bases. This CDR3 region has 15 residues. Germline V gene data show CDR1 as MGHRA and CDR2 as YSYEKL. The V and J ends lost 1 base and 5 bases, in that order; junction bases with no gene match: 8. This chain's CDR3 is CASSQVEAGFNEQYV. CDR3 nucleotides: TGCGCCAGCAGCCAAGTCGAAGCGGGATTCAACGAGCAGTACGTC.